This TCR beta chain was sequenced during a study of blood T cell repertoires in COVID-19. Original methodology: Amplifying reference gene primers gave estimates of nucleated cell counts. Libraries were prepared by immunoSEQ multiplex PCR; TCRdb keeps only in-frame clonotypes and omits some of them. V, J and clone size derive from that table, while D and trimming were established from the DNA sequence. This sample yields fewer than 250,000 clones, of which approximately 88% are seen a single time; about 3.5% belongs to the top ten. Germline CDR1 reads SNHLY; CDR2 reads FYNNEI. This CDR3 is built from 11 residues. Trimming shortened V by 5 bases and J by 6 bases, and 7 bases separated the two germline ends.

Material for sequencing was PBMCs or T cells enriched from blood (not recorded which). The chain employs TRBV2 and TRBJ1-1; possibly TRBD1 for D (5 bases). The TCR comes from a woman aged 30 to 39 who had been exposed to COVID-19. CDR3 sequence: CASSQTAEAFF. The CDR3 DNA sequence: TGTGCCAGCAGTCAGACAGCTGAAGCTTTCTTT.